This T cell receptor beta chain comes out of a study of OX40 agonist ivuxolimab in advanced cancers. Across the whole study: Ivuxolimab, an antibody acting as an agonist of OX40 (CD134), was used to treat patients.

On cycle 4 day 1 and cycle 7 day 1, as well as at baseline, blood was sampled. Generated by immunoSEQ multiplex PCR, the TCRdb table keeps only in-frame clones and is missing some. The repertoire includes approximately 60,000 clones, roughly 80% of them detected once, and 5% sits in the top ten. Overall study findings and caveats: In the 0.1-3.0 mg/kg groups, partial responders showed among the lowest expansion. There was clonal expansion of CD4+ and CD8+ blood T cells by week 6 at 0.1 to 3.0 mg/kg.

With regard to this clone: Its antigen is unknown.

The material was CD4+ or CD8+ T cells sorted from blood, obtained in a trial of the OX40 agonist ivuxolimab. The source is an adult with an advanced solid tumor such as melanoma, head and neck, liver or kidney cancer.

The CDR3 spells CASSLQGQGGTYNSPLHF. Written as DNA, the CDR3 is TGTGCCAGCAGCCTACAGGGACAGGGAGGAACCTATAATTCACCCCTCCACTTT. J is TRBJ1-6 and V is TRBV9, with 9 bases matching TRBD1. This CDR3 comprises 18 residues. The germline gives CDR1 SGDLS, CDR2 YYNGEE. Trimming at V came to 4 bases and at J to 2 bases, leaving 10 bases not matched to a gene.